The 17 T cell receptor beta chains presented below share a single source sample, sequenced in a study of blood T cell repertoires in COVID-19. Clones were read by immunoSEQ multiplex PCR, and TCRdb kept only the in-frame ones, dropping some. Altogether under 300,000 clones are present, approximately 91% being singletons, with the ten largest covering 0.94%. Sequenced sample: peripheral blood. Receptors originate from a woman in her thirties or forties who had recovered from COVID-19.

This chain uses TRBV11-2 with TRBJ2-7; the match to TRBD2 covers 10 bases. The germline CDR1 and CDR2 sequences are SGHAT and FQNNGV. The CDR3 runs 15 residues. J lost 7 bases, V lost 1 base, and 7 bases had no gene match. The CDR3 nucleotides are TGTGCCAGCAGCTTAGTGTTTACTAGCGGGAAAGAGCAGTACTTC. Translated, it gives CASSLVFTSGKEQYF.

The V call is TRBV5-5, the J call TRBJ2-7; 7 bases line up with TRBD2. This CDR3 contains 15 residues. In germline, CDR1 is SGHKS, CDR2 YYEKEE (reference sequence). Trimming took 4 bases from V and 5 from J; bases not matched to a gene: 12. CDR3: CASSPDWTRADEQYF. The CDR3 nucleotides read TGTGCCAGCAGCCCGGACTGGACTAGGGCCGACGAGCAGTACTTC.

This chain links TRBV2 with TRBJ2-2; TRBD2 might be the D (6 bases). The V gene's germline CDR1 is SNHLY and CDR2 FYNNEI. CDR3 length: 16 amino acids. The V end lost 3 bases, the J end lost 5 bases, and 16 bases lay between the germline ends. For the CDR3, the DNA is TGTGCCAGCAGTGAGCTATCCGGGGGTCAGACCGGGGAGCTGTTTTTT. Translating it yields CASSELSGGQTGELFF.

The chain has TRBV24-1 and TRBJ2-2, with TRBD1 identical over 11 bases. Germline trimming cut 4 bases from V and 7 bases from J; bases unmatched to any gene: 7. This CDR3 is 16 amino acids long. Germline V lookup: CDR1 KGHDR, CDR2 SFDVKD. The CDR3 DNA reads as TGTGCCACCAGTGACCCAGGACAGGGGGCTATCGGGGAGCTGTTTTTT. Translation gives CATSDPGQGAIGELFF.

The rearrangement links TRBV29-1 to TRBJ1-1; possible D gene TRBD1, 6 bases. Germline assignment: CDR1 SQVTM and CDR2 ANQGSEA. The CDR3 extends over 13 amino acids. V lost 7 bases and J lost 1, with 13 bases in between. The CDR3 reads CSATTGGNTEAFF. The CDR3 DNA reads TGCAGCGCCACGACAGGTGGGAACACTGAAGCTTTCTTT.

The V and J genes are TRBV7-2 and TRBJ2-6; 9 bases align to TRBD1. Germline V gene data show CDR1 as SGHTA and CDR2 as FQGNSA. This CDR3 comprises 18 residues. V gave up 3 bases and J gave up 0 bases; unmatched junction bases: 6. DNA for the CDR3: TGTGCCAGCAGCTTCACCGGGACAGGGTACTCTGGGGCCAACGTCCTGACTTTC. Residues: CASSFTGTGYSGANVLTF.

This chain uses TRBV7-9 with TRBJ2-7; D is possibly TRBD1 (5 bases). This CDR3 region has 15 residues. Trimming cost V 1 base and J 5 bases, with 15 bases left between them. CDR1 and CDR2 (germline): SEHNR, FQNEAQ (reference sequence). CDR3 coding DNA: TGTGCCAGCAGCTTAGGGGTTCAGGGCAGCGACGAGCAGTACTTC. The encoded protein is CASSLGVQGSDEQYF.

This clone has a single count. The chain links TRBV27 to TRBJ2-1; D unclear. V was trimmed by 1 base and J by 7 bases, leaving 8 bases between them. The CDR3 is 13 amino acids. The germline CDR1 and CDR2 sequences are MNHEY and SMNVEV (reference sequence). The DNA of the CDR3 is TGTGCCAGCAGTTTATGGGTCGGGAATGAGCAGTTCTTC. It is translated as CASSLWVGNEQFF.

V and J are TRBV4-1 and TRBJ2-2; possible D gene TRBD2, 6 bases. Germline CDR1 is MGHRA and CDR2 is YSYEKL. V dropped 1 base and J dropped 5 bases, with 11 bases sitting between them. The CDR3 contains 15 residues. The CDR3 region is CASSQGTTNTGELFF. The CDR3 DNA sequence: TGCGCCAGCAGCCAAGGGACTACCAATACCGGGGAGCTGTTTTTT.

Notes on this clone: Other DNA variants within this sample encode the same CDR3. This chain joins TRBV28 and TRBJ2-7, with D uncertain. The germline V gene encodes CDR1 MDHEN and CDR2 SYDVKM. V was pared by 5 bases and J by 2 bases, with 10 bases between. The CDR3 extends over 13 amino acids. CDR3 amino acids: CASSLGLTYEQYF. The CDR3 coding sequence is TGTGCCAGCAGTCTAGGCCTAACCTACGAGCAGTACTTC.

V gene TRBV6-6 combines with J gene TRBJ2-1, with D possibly matching TRBD2 (6 bases). The CDR3 is 15 residues long. The germline CDR1 and CDR2 sequences are MNHNY and SVGAGI (reference sequence). Trimming removed 0 bases at V and 3 bases at J, with 9 bases between. The DNA of the CDR3 is TGTGCCAGCAGTTACTCGCTCGGGGGCTACAATGAGCAGTTCTTC. The encoded protein is CASSYSLGGYNEQFF.

The chain couples TRBV28 to TRBJ2-7; 10 bases are a match to TRBD2. Germline CDR1 MDHEN, CDR2 SYDVKM. The CDR3 sequence is 15 residues long. Trimming took 2 bases from V and 7 from J; bases not matched to a gene: 8. CDR3 region: CASSLPASGRREQYF. CDR3 DNA sequence: TGTGCCAGCAGTTTACCAGCTAGCGGGAGAAGGGAGCAGTACTTC.

This clone appeared a single time. J is TRBJ2-3 and V is TRBV5-6; no clear D. The CDR3 is 15 amino acids. Germline V CDR1 and CDR2: SGHDT, YYEEEE. V lost 4 bases and J 3 bases, leaving 15 bases between the germline ends. The CDR3 region is CASSGLTGPTDTQYF. Here the CDR3 DNA reads TGTGCCAGCAGCGGCCTTACGGGTCCTACAGATACGCAGTATTTT.

The chain couples TRBV18 to TRBJ2-5, with a weak D call TRBD1 (5 bases). This CDR3 has 13 residues. Germline V gives CDR1 KGHSH, CDR2 LQKENI. Trimming left V 2 bases short and J 1 base short, with 5 bases between. The CDR3 DNA reads as TGTGCCAGCTCACCAGACAGCCAAGAGACCCAGTACTTC. It specifies CASSPDSQETQYF.

The table lists this clone with a count of one. The genes are TRBV24-1 and TRBJ2-3; TRBD1 is a possible D gene (6 bases). CDR1 is KGHDR, CDR2 SFDVKD, per germline. The CDR3 extends over 14 amino acids. Trimming shortened V by 5 bases and J by 0 bases, and 8 bases separated the two germline ends. Here the CDR3 reads CATSGRGSTDTQYF. Here the CDR3 DNA reads TGTGCCACCAGTGGCAGGGGTAGCACAGATACGCAGTATTTT.

The chain couples TRBV5-8 to TRBJ1-1, with 9 nucleotides matching TRBD1. The length of the CDR3 is 14 residues. Unmatched junction bases numbered 4, after V lost 4 bases and J lost 3 bases. CDR1 SGHTS and CDR2 YDEGEE come from the germline V gene. CDR3 sequence (DNA): TGTGCCAGCAGCCAGGGACAGGGCGACACTGAAGCTTTCTTT. This codes for CASSQGQGDTEAFF.

The chain has TRBV27 and TRBJ2-7; D not certain. The V end lost 0 bases, the J end lost 2 bases, and 5 bases lay between the germline ends. Germline-derived CDR1 and CDR2 are MNHEY and SMNVEV (reference sequence). This CDR3 spans 13 amino acids. This CDR3 reads CASSLSPAYEQYF. CDR3 nucleotide sequence: TGTGCCAGCAGTTTATCTCCGGCCTACGAGCAGTACTTC.